Each of the 27 T cell receptor beta chains below was sequenced from the same sample in a study of shared clonotypes between healthy human individuals (dated by TCRdb to 2019 to 2021). The library came from the immunoSEQ multiplex PCR assay. In TCRdb, the immuneACCESS table is reduced to in-frame sequences with V and J assigned. These tables do not hold every clone; where another copy was compared, an unresolved V gene accounts for under half, and the others remain unexplained. Present in this sample are 2 million to 3 million clones, over 85% of which were seen just once. Around 0.4% of the sample lies in the top ten. The material sequenced was naive CD4+ T cells from PBMCs. The cell subset or site label of this sample denotes: CD45RA+ positively selected. These receptors originate from a man between 18 and 29 years old in good health. Some clones in this sample may be carry-over from other donors' samples.

For this clone: This sample also contains other DNA sequences that code for the same CDR3. The CDR3 DNA sequence: TGCGCCAGCAGCTTGGATGGGAATTCACCCCTCCACTTT. Its protein product is CASSLDGNSPLHF. The J gene is TRBJ1-6, the V gene TRBV5-1; D remains unclear. Trimming pared 0 bases from V and 7 bases from J, leaving 5 bases between. The CDR3 is 13 residues long. In germline, CDR1 is SGHRS, CDR2 YFSETQ.

The V call is TRBV27, the J call TRBJ2-7; D call uncertain. The CDR3 is made up of 13 amino acids. Germline lookup yields CDR1 MNHEY and CDR2 SMNVEV (reference sequence). Trimming stripped 4 bases from V and 0 bases from J, with 7 bases between. The CDR3 here is CASSSGRSYEQYF. In DNA, the CDR3 is TGTGCCAGCAGTTCGGGTCGCTCCTACGAGCAGTACTTC.

V and J are TRBV5-4 and TRBJ2-1; weak D call: TRBD2 (5 bases). V dropped 5 bases and J dropped 8 bases, with 11 bases sitting between them. This CDR3 is built from 12 residues. Germline-derived CDR1 and CDR2 are SGHNT and YYREEE (reference sequence). CDR3 region: CASSETGDEQFF. The CDR3 DNA reads TGTGCCAGCAGTGAAACCGGGGATGAGCAGTTCTTC.

This chain connects TRBV28 to TRBJ2-7; 11 nucleotides align to TRBD2. J lost 4 bases, V lost 7 bases, and 18 bases had no gene match. The CDR3 totals 18 residues. The germline V gene has CDR1 MDHEN and CDR2 SYDVKM. The CDR3 loop is CASTFKLTSGKVLYEQYF. The DNA for the CDR3 is TGTGCCAGCACCTTCAAGTTGACTAGCGGGAAAGTCCTTTACGAGCAGTACTTC.

The rearrangement joins TRBV5-6 to TRBJ2-4, with a weak D call TRBD1 (6 bases). V dropped 1 base and J dropped 0 bases, with 14 bases sitting between them. CDR1 is SGHDT, CDR2 YYEEEE, per germline. The CDR3 is 17 amino acids. The CDR3 spells CASSLRRTEIAKNIQYF. For the CDR3, the DNA is TGTGCCAGCAGCTTGCGAAGGACAGAAATAGCCAAAAACATTCAGTACTTC. Using reference TRBV5-6 and TRBJ2-4 for the parts outside the CDR3, the full variable domain is DAGVTQSPTHLIKTRGQQVTLRCSPKSGHDTVSWYQQALGQGPQFIFQYYEEEERQRGNFPDRFSGHQFPNYSSELNVNALLLGDSALYLCASSLRRTEIAKNIQYFGAGTRLSVL.

This rearrangement joins TRBV4-1 to TRBJ1-2; 8 bases agree with TRBD1. The V gene end was trimmed by 1 base and the J gene end by 6 bases; junction bases not matched to a gene: 4. Germline assignment: CDR1 MGHRA and CDR2 YSYEKL. The CDR3 totals 14 residues. The CDR3 protein is CASSQGTGRNGYTF. In DNA, the CDR3 is TGCGCCAGCAGCCAAGGGACAGGGAGGAATGGCTACACCTTC.

V is TRBV19 and J is TRBJ1-1; D is unresolved. V lost 5 bases and J lost 6, with 13 bases in between. This CDR3 is built from 13 residues. CDR1 is LNHDA and CDR2 is SQIVND in the germline V gene (reference sequence). The chain's CDR3 is CASSSGRGAEAFF. CDR3 bases: TGTGCCAGTAGTTCTGGGCGAGGCGCTGAAGCTTTCTTT.

The V gene is TRBV11-2, the J gene TRBJ2-3; TRBD2 matches 11 bases. The CDR3 spans 18 residues. CDR1 SGHAT and CDR2 FQNNGV come from the germline V gene. The junction had 15 bases not matched to a gene; V was cut back by 5 bases and J by 5 bases. The chain's CDR3 is CASSVSGRAGVLGDTQYF. CDR3 nucleotides: TGTGCCAGCAGCGTTAGCGGGAGGGCCGGGGTGTTGGGAGATACGCAGTATTTT.

CDR3 sequence: CASSLISGGWINGYTF. The CDR3 nucleotides are TGTGCCAGCAGCTTAATCTCCGGGGGCTGGATAAATGGCTACACCTTC. The chain joins TRBV7-9 to TRBJ1-2; D perhaps matches TRBD1 (6 bases). The V gene's germline CDR1 is SEHNR and CDR2 FQNEAQ (reference sequence). Trimming removed 2 bases from V and 6 bases from J, with 19 bases in between. The CDR3 contains 16 residues.

This chain joins TRBV7-2 and TRBJ2-5; possible D gene TRBD2, 5 bases. This CDR3 is built from 16 residues. In germline, CDR1 is SGHTA, CDR2 FQGNSA. V dropped 2 bases and J dropped 4 bases, with 17 bases sitting between them. DNA of the CDR3: TGTGCCAGCAGCTTAAGCGGCCCCCAATGGGCAGAGACCCAGTACTTC. This sequence encodes CASSLSGPQWAETQYF.

The chain employs TRBV7-8 and TRBJ2-5; tentative D call: TRBD1 (6 bases). The CDR3 loop spans 15 amino acids. Germline CDR1 is SGHVS and CDR2 is FQNEAQ. V lost 1 base to trimming and J lost 5 bases, with 14 bases between them. As DNA, the CDR3 is TGTGCCAGCAGCTTAGGTTCAGGGGCGGACGAGACCCAGTACTTC. It yields the protein CASSLGSGADETQYF.

CDR3 in amino acids: CASSLEPNNSPLHF. The CDR3 bases are TGCGCCAGCAGCTTGGAGCCAAATAATTCACCCCTCCACTTT. The chain couples TRBV5-1 to TRBJ1-6; D is undetermined. This CDR3 comprises 14 residues. V lost 0 bases, J lost 5 bases, and 6 bases lay in between. Germline V CDR1 and CDR2: SGHRS, YFSETQ.

V and J are TRBV6-1 and TRBJ2-3; D unclear. Deletions cut 7 bases from V and 8 bases from J, with 19 bases between. This CDR3 comprises 14 residues. Germline CDR1 reads MNHNS; CDR2 reads SASEGT. The CDR3 bases are TGTGCCAGCACCCCGAGTCCCCCTCCCCGTACGCAGTATTTT. This codes for CASTPSPPPRTQYF.

V usage is TRBV10-1 and J usage is TRBJ1-3; no firm D call. Trimming shortened V by 6 bases and J by 4 bases, and 10 bases separated the two germline ends. The CDR3 runs to 13 residues. Germline V gene lookup returns CDR1 WNHNN and CDR2 SYGVQD (reference sequence). The CDR3 loop reads CASSSPGGNTIYF. The CDR3 region has the DNA TGCGCCAGCAGCTCCCCCGGGGGAAACACCATATATTTT.

The chain combines TRBV7-2 with TRBJ2-1; D might be TRBD1 (6 bases). V lost 3 bases and J lost 4, with 10 bases in between. CDR1 is SGHTA, CDR2 FQGNSA, per germline. The CDR3 has 14 residues. CDR3 protein: CASSFDRHYNEQFF. The CDR3 DNA follows: TGTGCCAGCAGCTTTGACAGGCATTACAATGAGCAGTTCTTC.

This chain uses TRBV6-1 with TRBJ1-3; maybe TRBD1 (6 bases). Per germline, CDR1 MNHNS and CDR2 SASEGT. The CDR3 sequence is 14 residues long. V lost 6 bases and J lost 2, with 11 bases in between. The CDR3 protein is CASRMDRAGNTIYF. CDR3 DNA: TGTGCCAGCAGGATGGACAGAGCTGGAAACACCATATATTTT.

Concerning this clone: At the DNA level, this CDR3 is encoded by other sequences in the same sample as well. This chain links TRBV5-1 with TRBJ2-1; D gene unclear. Trimming cost V 0 bases and J 3 bases, with 7 bases left between them. Germline loops: CDR1 SGHRS, CDR2 YFSETQ. The CDR3 is 14 residues long. The CDR3 is CASSLEVNYNEQFF. Here the CDR3 DNA reads TGCGCCAGCAGCTTGGAAGTTAACTACAATGAGCAGTTCTTC.

V usage is TRBV30 and J usage is TRBJ2-1; 7 nucleotides agree with TRBD2. The CDR3 sequence is 13 residues long. The V and J ends lost 0 bases and 10 bases, in that order; junction bases with no gene match: 6. Germline values: CDR1 GTSNPN, CDR2 SVGIG (reference sequence). CDR3 coding DNA: TGTGCCTGGAGTGTTCGAGCGGGAAACGAGCAGTTCTTC. Encoded protein: CAWSVRAGNEQFF.

A note on this clone: This sample includes further DNA sequences coding for the same CDR3. V and J are TRBV4-1 and TRBJ2-3; D is unclear. Trimming took 1 base from V and 5 from J, leaving 4 bases between them. Germline V gives CDR1 MGHRA, CDR2 YSYEKL. This CDR3 contains 12 residues. The CDR3 region has the DNA TGCGCCAGCAGCCAAGTTCTAGATACGCAGTATTTT. It yields the protein CASSQVLDTQYF.

This chain connects TRBV4-1 to TRBJ2-1; 10 bases match TRBD2. Trimming took 0 bases from V and 4 from J; bases not matched to a gene: 6. The CDR3 contains 17 residues. Germline CDR1 and CDR2: MGHRA and YSYEKL. The CDR3 region is CASSQEGGLAQYNEQFF. CDR3 bases: TGCGCCAGCAGCCAAGAGGGGGGACTAGCGCAATACAATGAGCAGTTCTTC.

The chain has TRBV9 and TRBJ2-1, with 14 bases identical to TRBD2. The germline V gene has CDR1 SGDLS and CDR2 YYNGEE. The CDR3 consists of 15 residues. V lost 3 bases, J lost 9 bases, and 5 bases stayed unmatched. The CDR3 region is CASSAGTSGSSEQFF. As DNA, the CDR3 is TGTGCCAGCAGCGCCGGGACTAGCGGGAGTTCTGAGCAGTTCTTC.

The rearrangement uses TRBV9 and TRBJ2-2, with no clear D. This CDR3 spans 13 amino acids. Looked up from germline, CDR1 is SGDLS and CDR2 is YYNGEE. V shed 0 bases and J shed 4 bases, with 4 bases lying between them. CDR3 coding DNA: TGTGCCAGCAGCGTAGTGGCCACCGGGGAGCTGTTTTTT. Amino acid sequence: CASSVVATGELFF. The complete variable domain, with remaining parts taken from reference TRBV9 and TRBJ2-2, reads DSGVTQTPKHLITATGQRVTLRCSPRSGDLSVYWYQQSLDQGLQFLIQYYNGEERAKGNILERFSAQQFPDLHSELNLSSLELGDSALYFCASSVVATGELFFGEGSRLTVL.

V and J are TRBV5-1 and TRBJ2-1, with D perhaps matching TRBD2 (6 bases). Germline CDR1 is SGHRS and CDR2 is YFSETQ. This CDR3 region has 15 residues. V lost 5 bases, J lost 8 bases, and 20 bases lay in between. CDR3 nucleotides: TGCGCCAGCAGACCCGAGGTTGGAGGGTGGGATGAGCAGTTCTTC. Encoded protein: CASRPEVGGWDEQFF.

This rearrangement joins TRBV6-6 to TRBJ2-7; TRBD1 is a possible D gene (5 bases). With 5 bases removed from V and 6 bases from J, the gap between germline ends came to 8 bases. Germline CDR1 and CDR2: MNHNY and SVGAGI (reference sequence). The CDR3 length is 11 residues. The CDR3 loop reads CASSAGPEQYF. The CDR3 DNA follows: TGTGCCAGCAGTGCAGGGCCCGAGCAGTACTTC.

The chain uses TRBV28 and TRBJ1-4; D unclear. Germline V CDR1 and CDR2: MDHEN, SYDVKM. V gave up 6 bases and J gave up 4 bases, with 9 bases separating them. The CDR3 has 13 residues. CDR3 amino acids: CASSPPGNEKLFF. The CDR3 nucleotides read TGTGCCAGCAGCCCCCCGGGTAATGAAAAACTGTTTTTT.

The rearrangement joins TRBV21-1 to TRBJ1-5; the table names TRBD1, a call not compared with the DNA. TRBV21-1 is a documented pseudogene. The CDR3 loop spans 15 amino acids. The CDR3 sequence is CASSKVGQSFQPQHF. CDR3 DNA: TGTGCCAGCAGCAAGGTCGGACAGAGCTTCCAGCCCCAGCATTTT.

The rearrangement uses TRBV7-3 and TRBJ2-1; a possible D gene is TRBD2 (6 bases). The CDR3 runs to 14 residues. Germline loops: CDR1 SGHTA, CDR2 FQGTGA. With 5 bases removed from V and 8 bases from J, the gap between germline ends came to 16 bases. The CDR3 protein is CASSLRGGYHEQFF. CDR3 sequence (DNA): TGTGCCAGCAGCCTAAGAGGAGGGTACCATGAGCAGTTCTTC. Together with reference TRBV7-3 and TRBJ2-1, the CDR3 gives the full variable domain: GAGVSQTPSNKVTEKGKYVELRCDPISGHTALYWYRQSLGQGPEFLIYFQGTGAADDSGLPNDRFFAVRPEGSVSTLKIQRTERGDSAVYLCASSLRGGYHEQFFGPGTRLTVL.